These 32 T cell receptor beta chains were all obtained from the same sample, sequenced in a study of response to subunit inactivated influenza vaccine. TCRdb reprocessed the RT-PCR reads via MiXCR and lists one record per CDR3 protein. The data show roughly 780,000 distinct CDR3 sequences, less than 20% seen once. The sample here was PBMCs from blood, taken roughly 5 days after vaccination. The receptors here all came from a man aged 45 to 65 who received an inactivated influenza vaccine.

CDR3 amino acids: CCSSGQPQHF. The CDR3 DNA is TGTTGTTCGTCTGGTCAGCCCCAGCATTTT. The chain links TRBV21-1 to TRBJ1-5. TRBV21-1 is a pseudogene. This CDR3 region has 10 residues.

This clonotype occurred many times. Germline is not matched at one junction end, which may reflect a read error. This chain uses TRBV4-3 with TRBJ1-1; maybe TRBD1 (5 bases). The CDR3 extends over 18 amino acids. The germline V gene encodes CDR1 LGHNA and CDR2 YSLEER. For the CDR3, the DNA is TGCGCCAGCAGCCAAGGTGTGGAGGCGGATTACAGGAGATTGTTTTTTGTCTTT. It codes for CASSQGVEADYRRLFFVF.

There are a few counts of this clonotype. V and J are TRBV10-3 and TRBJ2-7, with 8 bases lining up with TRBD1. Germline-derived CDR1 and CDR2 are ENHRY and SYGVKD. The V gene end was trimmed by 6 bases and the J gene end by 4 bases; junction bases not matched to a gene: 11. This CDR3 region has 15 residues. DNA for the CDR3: TGTGCCATCAGAACCGGACAGGGAACTAAATACGAGCAGTACTTC. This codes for CAIRTGQGTKYEQYF.

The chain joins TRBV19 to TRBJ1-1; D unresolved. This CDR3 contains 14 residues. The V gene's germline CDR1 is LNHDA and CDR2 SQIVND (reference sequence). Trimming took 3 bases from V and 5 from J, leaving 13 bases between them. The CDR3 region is CASSIRTRRTEAFF. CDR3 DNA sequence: TGTGCCAGTAGTATTCGGACCCGAAGGACTGAAGCTTTCTTT.

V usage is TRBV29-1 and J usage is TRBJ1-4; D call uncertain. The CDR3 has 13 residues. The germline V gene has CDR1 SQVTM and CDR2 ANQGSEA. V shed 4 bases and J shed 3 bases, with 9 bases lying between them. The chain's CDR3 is CSVGGGANEKLFF. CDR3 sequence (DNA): TGCAGCGTTGGCGGAGGAGCTAATGAAAAACTGTTTTTT.

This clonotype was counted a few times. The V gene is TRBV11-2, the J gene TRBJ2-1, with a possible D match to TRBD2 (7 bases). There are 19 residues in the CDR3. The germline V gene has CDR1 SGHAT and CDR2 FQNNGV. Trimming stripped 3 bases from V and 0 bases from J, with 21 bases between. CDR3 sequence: CASSFPAGASLSSYNEQFF. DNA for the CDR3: TGTGCCAGCAGCTTTCCGGCGGGGGCCTCGCTCAGCTCCTACAATGAGCAGTTCTTC. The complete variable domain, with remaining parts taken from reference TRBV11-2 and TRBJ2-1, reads EAGVAQSPRYKIIEKRQSVAFWCNPISGHATLYWYQQILGQGPKLLIQFQNNGVVDDSQLPKDRFSAERLKGVDSTLKIQPAKLEDSAVYLCASSFPAGASLSSYNEQFFGPGTRLTVL.

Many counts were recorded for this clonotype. As DNA, the CDR3 is TGTGCCAGCAGTTCCTCGGACAGGGTGCTTTACAATGAGCAGTTCTTC. Residues: CASSSSDRVLYNEQFF. The gene calls are TRBV12-3 or TRBV12-4 and TRBJ2-1; the match to TRBD1 covers 8 bases. J gave up 4 bases and V 4 bases, and 9 bases lay outside the gene matches. This CDR3 comprises 16 residues.

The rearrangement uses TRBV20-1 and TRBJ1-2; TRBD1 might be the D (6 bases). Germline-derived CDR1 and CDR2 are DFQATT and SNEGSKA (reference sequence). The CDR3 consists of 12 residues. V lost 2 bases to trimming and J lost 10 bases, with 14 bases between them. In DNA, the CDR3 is TGCAGTGCTAGACCCGAGGGGGTATACTACACCTTC. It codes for CSARPEGVYYTF.

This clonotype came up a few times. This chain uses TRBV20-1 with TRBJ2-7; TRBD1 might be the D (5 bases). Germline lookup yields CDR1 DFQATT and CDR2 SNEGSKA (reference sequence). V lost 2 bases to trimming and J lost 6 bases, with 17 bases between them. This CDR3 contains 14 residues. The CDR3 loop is CSARRAGWLTEQYF. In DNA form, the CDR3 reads TGCAGTGCTAGACGGGCAGGGTGGTTGACCGAGCAGTACTTC.

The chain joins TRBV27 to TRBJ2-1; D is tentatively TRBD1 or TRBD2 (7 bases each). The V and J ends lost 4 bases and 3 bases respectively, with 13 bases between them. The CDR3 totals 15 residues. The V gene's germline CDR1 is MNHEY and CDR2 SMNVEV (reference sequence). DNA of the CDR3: TGTGCCAGCAGTTATACAGGGGAGGGCTACAATGAGCAGTTCTTC. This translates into CASSYTGEGYNEQFF.

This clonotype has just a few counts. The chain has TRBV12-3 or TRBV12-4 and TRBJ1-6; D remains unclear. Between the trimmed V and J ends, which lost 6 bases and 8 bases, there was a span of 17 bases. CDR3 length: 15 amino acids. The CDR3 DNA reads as TGTGCCAGCAGACCAGAAGCTGGGCGCGATTCACCCCTCCACTTT. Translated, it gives CASRPEAGRDSPLHF.

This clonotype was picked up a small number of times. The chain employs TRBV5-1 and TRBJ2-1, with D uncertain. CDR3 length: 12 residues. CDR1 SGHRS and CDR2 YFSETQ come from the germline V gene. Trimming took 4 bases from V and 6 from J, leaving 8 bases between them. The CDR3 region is CASSGKSNEQFF. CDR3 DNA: TGCGCCAGCAGCGGAAAATCCAATGAGCAGTTCTTC.

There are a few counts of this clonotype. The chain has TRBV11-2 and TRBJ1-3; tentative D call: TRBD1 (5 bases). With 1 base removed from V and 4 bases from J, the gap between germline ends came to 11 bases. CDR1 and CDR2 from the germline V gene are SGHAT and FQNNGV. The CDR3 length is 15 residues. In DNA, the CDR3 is TGTGCCAGCAGCTTAGGGCAGGGAGGCGGAAACACCATATATTTT. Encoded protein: CASSLGQGGGNTIYF. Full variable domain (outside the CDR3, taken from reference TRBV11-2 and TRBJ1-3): EAGVAQSPRYKIIEKRQSVAFWCNPISGHATLYWYQQILGQGPKLLIQFQNNGVVDDSQLPKDRFSAERLKGVDSTLKIQPAKLEDSAVYLCASSLGQGGGNTIYFGEGSWLTVV.

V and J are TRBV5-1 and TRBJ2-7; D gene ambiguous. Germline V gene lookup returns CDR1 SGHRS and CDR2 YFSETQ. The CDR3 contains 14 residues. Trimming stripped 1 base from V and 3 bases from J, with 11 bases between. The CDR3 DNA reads TGCGCCAGCAGCTTGTCAACTGCCTTCTACGAGCAGTACTTC. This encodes CASSLSTAFYEQYF. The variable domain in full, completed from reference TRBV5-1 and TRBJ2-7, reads KAGVTQTPRYLIKTRGQQVTLSCSPISGHRSVSWYQQTPGQGLQFLFEYFSETQRNKGNFPGRFSGRQFSNSRSEMNVSTLELGDSALYLCASSLSTAFYEQYFGPGTRLTVT.

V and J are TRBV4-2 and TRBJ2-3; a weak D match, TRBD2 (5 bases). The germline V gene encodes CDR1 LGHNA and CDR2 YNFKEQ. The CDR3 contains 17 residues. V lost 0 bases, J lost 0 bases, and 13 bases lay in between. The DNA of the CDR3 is TGTGCCAGCAGCCAAGATACGAGCGGTCAGAGCACAGATACGCAGTATTTT. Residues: CASSQDTSGQSTDTQYF.

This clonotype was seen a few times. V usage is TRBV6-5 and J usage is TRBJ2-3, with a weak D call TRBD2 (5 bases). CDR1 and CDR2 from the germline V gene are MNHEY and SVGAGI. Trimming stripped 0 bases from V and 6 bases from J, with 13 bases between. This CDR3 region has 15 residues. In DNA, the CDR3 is TGTGCCAGCAGTTACTCCCCTCTTAGCGCCGATACGCAGTATTTT. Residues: CASSYSPLSADTQYF.

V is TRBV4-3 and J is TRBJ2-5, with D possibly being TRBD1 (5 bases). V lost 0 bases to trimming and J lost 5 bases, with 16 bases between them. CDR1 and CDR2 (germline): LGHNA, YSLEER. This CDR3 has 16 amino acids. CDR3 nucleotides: TGCGCCAGCAGCCAAGAACAGGAGACTCGAGAGGAGACCCAGTACTTC. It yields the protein CASSQEQETREETQYF.

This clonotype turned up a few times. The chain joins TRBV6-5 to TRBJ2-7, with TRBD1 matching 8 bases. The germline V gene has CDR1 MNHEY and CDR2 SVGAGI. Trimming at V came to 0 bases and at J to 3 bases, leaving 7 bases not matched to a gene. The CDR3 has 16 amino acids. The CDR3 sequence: CASSYSSLTGGYEQYF. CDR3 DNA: TGTGCCAGCAGTTACTCGTCCCTTACAGGGGGCTACGAGCAGTACTTC.

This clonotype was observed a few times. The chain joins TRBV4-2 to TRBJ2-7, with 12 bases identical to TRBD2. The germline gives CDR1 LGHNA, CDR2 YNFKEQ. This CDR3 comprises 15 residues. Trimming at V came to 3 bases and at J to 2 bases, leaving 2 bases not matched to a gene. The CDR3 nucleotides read TGTGCCAGCAGCCATGGACTAGCGGGGACCTACGAGCAGTACTTC. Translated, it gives CASSHGLAGTYEQYF.

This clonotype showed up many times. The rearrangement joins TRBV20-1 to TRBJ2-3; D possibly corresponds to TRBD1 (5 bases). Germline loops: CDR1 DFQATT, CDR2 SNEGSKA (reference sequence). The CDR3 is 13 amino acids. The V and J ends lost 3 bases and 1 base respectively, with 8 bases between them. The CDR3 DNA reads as TGCAGTGCTAGCCAGGGCCGCACAGATACGCAGTATTTT. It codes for CSASQGRTDTQYF.

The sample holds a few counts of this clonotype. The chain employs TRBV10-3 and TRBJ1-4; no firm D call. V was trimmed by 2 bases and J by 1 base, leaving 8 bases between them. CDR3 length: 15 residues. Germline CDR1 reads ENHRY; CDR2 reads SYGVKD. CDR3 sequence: CAISERSGTNEKLFF. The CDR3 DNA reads TGTGCCATCAGTGAGCGTTCTGGAACTAATGAAAAACTGTTTTTT.

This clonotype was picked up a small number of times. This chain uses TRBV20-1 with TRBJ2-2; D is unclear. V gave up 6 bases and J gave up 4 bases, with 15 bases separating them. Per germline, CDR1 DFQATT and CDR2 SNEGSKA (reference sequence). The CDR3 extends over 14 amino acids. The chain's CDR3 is CSAVPGPITGELFF. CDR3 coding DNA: TGCAGTGCCGTACCCGGACCAATCACCGGGGAGCTGTTTTTT.

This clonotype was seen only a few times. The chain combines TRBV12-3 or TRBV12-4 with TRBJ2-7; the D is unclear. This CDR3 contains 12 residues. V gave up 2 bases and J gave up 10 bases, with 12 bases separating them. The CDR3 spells CASSLPSPDQYF. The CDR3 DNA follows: TGTGCCAGCAGTTTACCCTCCCCGGATCAGTACTTC.

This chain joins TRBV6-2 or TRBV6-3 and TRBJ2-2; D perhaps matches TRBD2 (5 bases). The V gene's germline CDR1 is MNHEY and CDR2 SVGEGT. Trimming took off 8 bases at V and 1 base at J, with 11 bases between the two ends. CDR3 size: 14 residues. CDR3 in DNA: TGTGCCAGCCTCCTACGGGGGAACACCGGGGAGCTGTTTTTT. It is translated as CASLLRGNTGELFF.

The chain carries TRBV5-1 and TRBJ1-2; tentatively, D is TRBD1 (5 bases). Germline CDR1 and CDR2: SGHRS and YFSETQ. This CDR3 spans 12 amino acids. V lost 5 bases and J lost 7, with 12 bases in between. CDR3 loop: CASRKEGSGYTF. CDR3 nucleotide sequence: TGCGCCAGCAGGAAGGAGGGGTCTGGCTACACCTTC.

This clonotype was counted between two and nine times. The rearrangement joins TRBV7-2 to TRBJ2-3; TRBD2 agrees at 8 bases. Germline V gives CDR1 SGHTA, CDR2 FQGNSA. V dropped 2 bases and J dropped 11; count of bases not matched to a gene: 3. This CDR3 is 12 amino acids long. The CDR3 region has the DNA TGTGCCAGCAGCTTAAGCGCGGGGGGGCAGTATTTT. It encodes CASSLSAGGQYF.

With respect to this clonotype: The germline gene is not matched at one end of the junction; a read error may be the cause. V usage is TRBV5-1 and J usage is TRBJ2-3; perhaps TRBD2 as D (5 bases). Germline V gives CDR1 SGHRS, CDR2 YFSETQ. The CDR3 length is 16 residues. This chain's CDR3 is CASSLGLAASTDTQYF. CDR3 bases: TGTGCCAGCAGCTTAGGTCTAGCAGCCAGCACAGATACGCAGTATTTT.

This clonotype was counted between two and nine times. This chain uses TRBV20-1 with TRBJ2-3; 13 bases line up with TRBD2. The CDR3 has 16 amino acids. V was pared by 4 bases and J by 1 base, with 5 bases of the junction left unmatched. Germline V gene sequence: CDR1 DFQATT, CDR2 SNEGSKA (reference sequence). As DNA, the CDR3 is TGCAGTGCTAATGAAGGACTAGCGGGGGGCACAGATACGCAGTATTTT. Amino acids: CSANEGLAGGTDTQYF.

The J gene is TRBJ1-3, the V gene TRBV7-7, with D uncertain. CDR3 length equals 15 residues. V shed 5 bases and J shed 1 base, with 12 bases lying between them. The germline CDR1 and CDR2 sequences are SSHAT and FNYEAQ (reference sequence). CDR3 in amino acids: CASSPGHGSGNTIYF. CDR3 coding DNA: TGTGCCAGCAGCCCGGGCCACGGGTCTGGAAACACCATATATTTT.

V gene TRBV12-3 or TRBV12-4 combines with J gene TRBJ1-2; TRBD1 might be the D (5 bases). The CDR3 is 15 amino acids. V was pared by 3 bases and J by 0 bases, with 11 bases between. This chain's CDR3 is CASSFRGRTNYGYTF. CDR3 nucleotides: TGTGCCAGCAGTTTTAGGGGCAGAACTAACTATGGCTACACCTTC.

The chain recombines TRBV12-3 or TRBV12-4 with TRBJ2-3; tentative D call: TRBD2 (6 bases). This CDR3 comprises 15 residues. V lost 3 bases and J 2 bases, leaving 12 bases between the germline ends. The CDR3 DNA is TGTGCCAGCAGTTTCGGGGGAAATCCCACAGATACGCAGTATTTT. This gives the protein CASSFGGNPTDTQYF.

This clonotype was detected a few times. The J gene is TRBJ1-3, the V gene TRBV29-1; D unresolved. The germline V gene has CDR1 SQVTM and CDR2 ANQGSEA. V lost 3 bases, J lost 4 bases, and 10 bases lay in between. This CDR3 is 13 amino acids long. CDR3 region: CSVELTRGNTIYF. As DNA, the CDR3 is TGCAGCGTTGAGTTGACAAGAGGAAACACCATATATTTT.